The source of this T cell receptor (beta chain) is a study of T cells after yellow fever vaccination. Study-wide points: There was a possibility that FACS-sorted repertoires contained abundant clonotypes contaminating from the bulk population.

MiXCR, applied by TCRdb to the 5' RACE reads, yields one record per CDR3 protein. The repertoire has about 300,000 distinct CDR3 sequences, 4% of them found once; the top ten carry 20% to 25%. Comment on this clonotype: The antigen remains undetermined.

The germline V gene encodes CDR1 MDHEN and CDR2 SYDVKM. The CDR3 loop spans 14 amino acids. V shed 8 bases and J 7 bases; nucleotides not matched to a gene: 5. The sequence was collected from a man aged 18 to 35 who received the YFV17D yellow fever vaccine. Specimen: PBMCs, collected 5 days after the yellow fever booster vaccination. The genes are TRBV28 and TRBJ1-6, with 10 positions matching TRBD1. The CDR3 reads CASSGQGINSPLHF. CDR3 DNA sequence: TGTGCCAGCTCGGGACAGGGGATAAATTCACCCCTCCACTTT.